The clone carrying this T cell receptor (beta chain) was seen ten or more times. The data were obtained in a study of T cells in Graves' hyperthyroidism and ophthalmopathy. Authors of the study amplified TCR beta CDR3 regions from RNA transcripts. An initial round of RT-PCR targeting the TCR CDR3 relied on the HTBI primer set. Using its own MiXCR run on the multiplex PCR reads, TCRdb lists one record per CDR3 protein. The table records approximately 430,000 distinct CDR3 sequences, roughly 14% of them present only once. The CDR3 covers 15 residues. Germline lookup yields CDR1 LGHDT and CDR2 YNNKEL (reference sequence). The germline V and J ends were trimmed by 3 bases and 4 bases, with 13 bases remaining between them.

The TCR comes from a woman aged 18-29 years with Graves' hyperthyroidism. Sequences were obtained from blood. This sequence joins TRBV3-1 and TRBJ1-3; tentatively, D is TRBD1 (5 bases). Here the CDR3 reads CASSHPGTRGNTIYF. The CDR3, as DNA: TGTGCCAGCAGCCACCCAGGGACCCGGGGAAACACCATATATTTT.